The T cell receptor beta chain under discussion was sequenced for a study of T-cell reconstitution after alpha-beta-depleted transplantation in children. TCRbeta library construction was performed incorporating unique molecular identifiers. A single record per CDR3 protein comes from TCRdb applying MiXCR to the PCR reads. The table records just under 550,000 distinct CDR3 sequences, around 17% of them present only once. There are a few counts of this clonotype. The CDR3 is made up of 15 amino acids. J gave up 15 bases and V 0 bases, and 9 bases lay outside the gene matches. The germline gives CDR1 PRHDT, CDR2 FYEKMQ (reference sequence).

The sample in question was PBMCs from the stem cell graft donor, obtained from the stem cell graft. This TCR derives from a human donor who donated a stem cell graft to a child with acute lymphoblastic leukemia. The rearrangement uses TRBV13 and TRBJ2-1; 12 nucleotides line up with TRBD2. The CDR3 bases are TGTGCCAGCAGCTTAGGTTCTAGCGGGAGGGCCTTTTTGTTCTTC. It yields the protein CASSLGSSGRAFLFF.